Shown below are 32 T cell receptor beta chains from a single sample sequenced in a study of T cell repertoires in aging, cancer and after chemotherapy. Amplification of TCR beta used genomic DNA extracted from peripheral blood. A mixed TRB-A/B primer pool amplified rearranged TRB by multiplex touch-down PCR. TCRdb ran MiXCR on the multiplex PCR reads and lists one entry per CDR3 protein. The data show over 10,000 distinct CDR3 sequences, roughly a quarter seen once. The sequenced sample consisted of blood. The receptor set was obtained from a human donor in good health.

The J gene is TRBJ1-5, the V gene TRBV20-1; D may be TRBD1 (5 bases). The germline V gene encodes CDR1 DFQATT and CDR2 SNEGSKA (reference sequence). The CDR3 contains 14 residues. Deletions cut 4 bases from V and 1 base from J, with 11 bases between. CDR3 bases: TGCAGTGCTAATCACGGGGCAAGCAATCAGCCCCAGCATTTT. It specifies CSANHGASNQPQHF.

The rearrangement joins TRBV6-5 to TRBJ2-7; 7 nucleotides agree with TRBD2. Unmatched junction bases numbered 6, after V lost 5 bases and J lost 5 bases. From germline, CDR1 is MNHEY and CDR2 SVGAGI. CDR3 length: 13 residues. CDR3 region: CASSKTSTDEQYV. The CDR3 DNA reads TGTGCCAGCAGTAAGACTAGCACAGACGAGCAGTACGTC.

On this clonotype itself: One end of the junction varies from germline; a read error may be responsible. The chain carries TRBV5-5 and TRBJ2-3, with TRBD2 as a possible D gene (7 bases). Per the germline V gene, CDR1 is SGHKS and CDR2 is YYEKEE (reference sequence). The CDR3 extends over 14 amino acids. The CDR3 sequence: CAISLWGGRDTQYF. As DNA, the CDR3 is TGTGCCATCAGCTTGTGGGGGGGCCGAGATACGCAGTATTTT.

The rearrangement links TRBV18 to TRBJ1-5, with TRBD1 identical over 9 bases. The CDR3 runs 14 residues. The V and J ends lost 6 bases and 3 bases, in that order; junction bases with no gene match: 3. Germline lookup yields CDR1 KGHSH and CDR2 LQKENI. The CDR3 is CASSGTGLNQPQHF. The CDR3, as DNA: TGTGCCAGCTCCGGGACAGGGCTCAATCAGCCCCAGCATTTT.

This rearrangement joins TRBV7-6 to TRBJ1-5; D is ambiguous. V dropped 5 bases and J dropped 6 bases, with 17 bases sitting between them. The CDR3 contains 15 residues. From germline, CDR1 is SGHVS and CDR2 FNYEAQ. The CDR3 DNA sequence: TGTGCCAGCAGCCCGGTACGGACTGGAGGTCAGCCCCAGCATTTT. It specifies CASSPVRTGGQPQHF.

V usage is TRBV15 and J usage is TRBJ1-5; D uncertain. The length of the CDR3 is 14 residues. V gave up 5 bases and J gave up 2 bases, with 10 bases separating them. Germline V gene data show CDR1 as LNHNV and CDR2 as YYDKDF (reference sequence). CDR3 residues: CATSGGQGNQPQHF. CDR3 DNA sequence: TGTGCCACCAGCGGCGGGCAGGGCAATCAGCCCCAGCATTTT.

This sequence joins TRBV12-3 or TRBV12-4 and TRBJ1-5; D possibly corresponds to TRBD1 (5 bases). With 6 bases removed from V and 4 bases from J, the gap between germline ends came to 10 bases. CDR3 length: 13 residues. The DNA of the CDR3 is TGTGCCAGCAGATACCAGGGAAATCAGCCCCAGCATTTT. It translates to CASRYQGNQPQHF.

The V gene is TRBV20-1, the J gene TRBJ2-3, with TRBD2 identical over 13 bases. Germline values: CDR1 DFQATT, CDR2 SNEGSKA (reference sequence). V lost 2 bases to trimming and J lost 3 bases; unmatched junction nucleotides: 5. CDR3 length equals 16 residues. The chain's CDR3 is CSARPQGLAGTDTQYF. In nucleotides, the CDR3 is TGCAGTGCTAGACCCCAGGGACTAGCGGGGACAGATACGCAGTATTTT.

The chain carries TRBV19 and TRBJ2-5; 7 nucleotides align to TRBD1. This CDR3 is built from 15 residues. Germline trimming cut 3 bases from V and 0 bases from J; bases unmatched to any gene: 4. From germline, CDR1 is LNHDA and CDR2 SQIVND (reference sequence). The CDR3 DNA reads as TGTGCCAGTAGTATCCCGACAGGGCACCAAGAGACCCAGTACTTC. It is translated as CASSIPTGHQETQYF. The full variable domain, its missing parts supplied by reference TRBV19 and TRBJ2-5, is DGGITQSPKYLFRKEGQNVTLSCEQNLNHDAMYWYRQDPGQGLRLIYYSQIVNDFQKGDIAEGYSVSREKKESFPLTVTSAQKNPTAFYLCASSIPTGHQETQYFGPGTRLLVL.

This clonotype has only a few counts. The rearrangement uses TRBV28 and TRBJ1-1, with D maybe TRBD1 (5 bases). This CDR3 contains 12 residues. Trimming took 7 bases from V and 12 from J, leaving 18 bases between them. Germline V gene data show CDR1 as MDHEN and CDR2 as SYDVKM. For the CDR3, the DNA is TGTGCCAGCACCTCATGGGAGGGGATCTCTTTCTTT. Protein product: CASTSWEGISFF.

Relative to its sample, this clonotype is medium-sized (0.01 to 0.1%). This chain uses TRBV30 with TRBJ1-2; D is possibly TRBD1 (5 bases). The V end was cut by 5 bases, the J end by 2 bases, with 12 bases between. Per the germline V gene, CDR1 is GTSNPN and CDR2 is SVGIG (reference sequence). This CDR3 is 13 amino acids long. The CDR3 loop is CAWETDTNYGYTF. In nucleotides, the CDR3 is TGTGCCTGGGAAACGGACACGAACTATGGCTACACCTTC.

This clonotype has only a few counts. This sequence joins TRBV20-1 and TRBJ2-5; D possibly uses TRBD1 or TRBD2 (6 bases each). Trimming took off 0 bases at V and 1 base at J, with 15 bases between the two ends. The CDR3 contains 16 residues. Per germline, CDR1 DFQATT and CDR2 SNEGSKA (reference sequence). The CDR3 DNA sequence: TGCAGTGCTAGAGATGCGTGGGGGGCGCCCCAAGAGACCCAGTACTTC. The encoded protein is CSARDAWGAPQETQYF.

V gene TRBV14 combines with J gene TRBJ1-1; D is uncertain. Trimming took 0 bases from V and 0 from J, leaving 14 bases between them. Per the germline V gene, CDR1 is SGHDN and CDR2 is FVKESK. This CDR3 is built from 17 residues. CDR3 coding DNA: TGTGCCAGCAGCCAAGATCTCGGACGGTTGATGAACACTGAAGCTTTCTTT. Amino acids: CASSQDLGRLMNTEAFF. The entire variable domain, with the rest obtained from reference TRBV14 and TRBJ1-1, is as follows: EAGVTQFPSHSVIEKGQTVTLRCDPISGHDNLYWYRRVMGKEIKFLLHFVKESKQDESGMPNNRFLAERTGGTYSTLKVQPAELEDSGVYFCASSQDLGRLMNTEAFFGQGTRLTVV.

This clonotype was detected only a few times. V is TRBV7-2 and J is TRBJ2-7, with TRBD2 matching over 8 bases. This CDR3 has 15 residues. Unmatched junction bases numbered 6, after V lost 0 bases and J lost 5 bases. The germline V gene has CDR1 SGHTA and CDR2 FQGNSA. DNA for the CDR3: TGTGCCAGCAGCTTAGCTACAGCGGGGGTGGACGAGCAGTACTTC. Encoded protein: CASSLATAGVDEQYF.

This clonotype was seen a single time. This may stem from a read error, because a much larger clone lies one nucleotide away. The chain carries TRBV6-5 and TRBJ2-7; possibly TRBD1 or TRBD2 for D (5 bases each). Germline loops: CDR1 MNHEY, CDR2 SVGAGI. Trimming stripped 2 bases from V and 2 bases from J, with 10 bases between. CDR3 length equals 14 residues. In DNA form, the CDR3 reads TGTGCCAGCAGTTACCGGGACCTAGCCTACGAGCAGTACTTC. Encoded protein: CASSYRDLAYEQYF.

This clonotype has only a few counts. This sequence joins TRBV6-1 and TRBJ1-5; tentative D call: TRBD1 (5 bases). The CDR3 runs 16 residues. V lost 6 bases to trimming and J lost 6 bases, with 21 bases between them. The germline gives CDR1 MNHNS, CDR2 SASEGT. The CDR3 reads CASSPTPQAGGQPQHF. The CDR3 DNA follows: TGTGCCAGCAGCCCAACTCCACAGGCCGGAGGTCAGCCCCAGCATTTT.

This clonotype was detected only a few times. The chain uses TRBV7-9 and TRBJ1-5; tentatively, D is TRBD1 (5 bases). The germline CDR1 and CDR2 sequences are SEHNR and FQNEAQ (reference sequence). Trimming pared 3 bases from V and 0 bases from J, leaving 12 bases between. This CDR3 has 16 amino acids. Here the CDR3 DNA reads TGTGCCAGCAGCTTGGGAGGGACTCATAGCAATCAGCCCCAGCATTTT. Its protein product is CASSLGGTHSNQPQHF.

CDR3 in DNA: TGTGCCAGCACCCCTCGCAGGGGAGGCGGAAACACCATATATTTT. It encodes CASTPRRGGGNTIYF. V usage is TRBV28 and J usage is TRBJ1-3, with a weak D call TRBD1 (6 bases). V lost 7 bases to trimming and J lost 4 bases, with 17 bases between them. Germline V gene lookup returns CDR1 MDHEN and CDR2 SYDVKM. The CDR3 runs 15 residues.

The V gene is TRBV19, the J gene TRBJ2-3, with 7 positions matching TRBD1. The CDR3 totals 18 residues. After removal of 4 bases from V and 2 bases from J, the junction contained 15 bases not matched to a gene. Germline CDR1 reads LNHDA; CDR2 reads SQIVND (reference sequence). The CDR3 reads CASSSLGTAFSNTDTQYF. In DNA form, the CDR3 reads TGTGCCAGTAGTAGCCTCGGGACAGCCTTTTCGAACACAGATACGCAGTATTTT.

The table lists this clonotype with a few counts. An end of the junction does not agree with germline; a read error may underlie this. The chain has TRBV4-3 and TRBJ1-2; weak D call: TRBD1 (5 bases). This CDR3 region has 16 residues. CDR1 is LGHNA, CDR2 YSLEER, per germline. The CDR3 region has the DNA TGTGCCAGCAGCCAATCGGTTCAGGGAGGAAACTATGGCTACACCTTC. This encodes CASSQSVQGGNYGYTF.

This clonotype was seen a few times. The CDR3 DNA reads TGTGCCATCGGCCGGAGGACCGAGAACACTGAAGCTTTCTTT. Its translation is CAIGRRTENTEAFF. The chain employs TRBV10-3 and TRBJ1-1, with D unresolved. The germline V gene has CDR1 ENHRY and CDR2 SYGVKD. V was cut by 8 bases and J by 1 base, with 14 bases left in between. The CDR3 length is 14 residues.

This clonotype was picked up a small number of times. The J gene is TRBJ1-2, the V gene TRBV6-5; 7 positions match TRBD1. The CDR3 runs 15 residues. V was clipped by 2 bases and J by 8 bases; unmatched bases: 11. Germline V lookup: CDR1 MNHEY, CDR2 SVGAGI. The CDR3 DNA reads TGTGCCAGCAGTTACACGGGGGGTAGGGGGCCCGGCTACACCTTC. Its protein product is CASSYTGGRGPGYTF.

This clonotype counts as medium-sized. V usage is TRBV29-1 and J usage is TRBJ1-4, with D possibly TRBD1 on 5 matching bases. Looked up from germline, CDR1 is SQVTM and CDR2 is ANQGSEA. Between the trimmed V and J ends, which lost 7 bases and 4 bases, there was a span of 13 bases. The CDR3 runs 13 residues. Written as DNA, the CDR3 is TGCAGCGCCAACCGGGACGGTAATGAAAAACTGTTTTTT. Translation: CSANRDGNEKLFF.

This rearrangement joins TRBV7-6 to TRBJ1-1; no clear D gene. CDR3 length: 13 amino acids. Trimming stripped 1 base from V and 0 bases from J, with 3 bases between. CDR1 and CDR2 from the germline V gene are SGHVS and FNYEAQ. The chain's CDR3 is CASSLDVNTEAFF. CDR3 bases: TGTGCCAGCAGCTTAGATGTGAACACTGAAGCTTTCTTT.

The CDR3 is CASSLDPGQPQHF. The CDR3 DNA sequence: TGTGCCAGCAGTTTAGACCCCGGCCAGCCCCAGCATTTT. This chain links TRBV28 with TRBJ1-5; D is undetermined. With 2 bases removed from V and 7 bases from J, the gap between germline ends came to 9 bases. The CDR3 runs to 13 residues. The V gene's germline CDR1 is MDHEN and CDR2 SYDVKM. The variable domain in full, completed from reference TRBV28 and TRBJ1-5, reads DVKVTQSSRYLVKRTGEKVFLECVQDMDHENMFWYRQDPGLGLRLIYFSYDVKMKEKGDIPEGYSVSREKKERFSLILESASTNQTSMYLCASSLDPGQPQHFGDGTRLSIL.

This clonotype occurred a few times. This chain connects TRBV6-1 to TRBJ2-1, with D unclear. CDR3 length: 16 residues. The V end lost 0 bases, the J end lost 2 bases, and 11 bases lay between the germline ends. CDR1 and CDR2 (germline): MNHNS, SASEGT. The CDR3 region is CASSEAGLPPYNEQFF. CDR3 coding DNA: TGTGCCAGCAGTGAAGCAGGGCTACCACCCTACAATGAGCAGTTCTTC.

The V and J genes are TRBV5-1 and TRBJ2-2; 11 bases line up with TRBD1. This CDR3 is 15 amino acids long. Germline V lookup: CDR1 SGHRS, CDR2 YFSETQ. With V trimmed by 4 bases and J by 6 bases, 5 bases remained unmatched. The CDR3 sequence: CASSAGQGVAGELFF. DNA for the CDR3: TGCGCCAGCAGCGCGGGACAGGGGGTAGCCGGGGAGCTGTTTTTT.

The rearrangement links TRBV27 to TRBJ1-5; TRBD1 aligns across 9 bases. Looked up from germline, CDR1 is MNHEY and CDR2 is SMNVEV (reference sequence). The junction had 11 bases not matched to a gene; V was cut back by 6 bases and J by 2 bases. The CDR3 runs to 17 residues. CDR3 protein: CASSGGTGLGGNQPQHF. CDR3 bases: TGTGCCAGCAGCGGCGGGACAGGGTTAGGGGGCAATCAGCCCCAGCATTTT.

CDR3: CASSRTSGGANEQFF. The CDR3 DNA is TGTGCCAGCAGCCGAACTAGCGGGGGTGCAAATGAGCAGTTCTTC. The chain employs TRBV6-5 and TRBJ2-1; TRBD2 agrees at 11 bases. In germline, CDR1 is MNHEY, CDR2 SVGAGI. The CDR3 length is 15 residues. Germline trimming cut 6 bases from V and 7 bases from J; bases unmatched to any gene: 8.

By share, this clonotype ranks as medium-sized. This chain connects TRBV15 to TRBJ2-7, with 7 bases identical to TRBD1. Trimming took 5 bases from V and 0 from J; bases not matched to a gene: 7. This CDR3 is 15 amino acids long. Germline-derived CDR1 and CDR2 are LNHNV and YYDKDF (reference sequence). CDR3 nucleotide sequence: TGTGCCACCAGCTTCTCCCGGGACAGCTCCTACGAGCAGTACTTC. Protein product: CATSFSRDSSYEQYF.

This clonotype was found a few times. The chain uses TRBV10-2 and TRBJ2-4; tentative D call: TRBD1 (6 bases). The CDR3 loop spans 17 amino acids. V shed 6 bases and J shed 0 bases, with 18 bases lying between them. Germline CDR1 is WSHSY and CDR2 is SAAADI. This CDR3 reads CASSPPQTGIAKNIQYF. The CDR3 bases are TGCGCCAGCAGCCCACCGCAAACAGGGATAGCCAAAAACATTCAGTACTTC.

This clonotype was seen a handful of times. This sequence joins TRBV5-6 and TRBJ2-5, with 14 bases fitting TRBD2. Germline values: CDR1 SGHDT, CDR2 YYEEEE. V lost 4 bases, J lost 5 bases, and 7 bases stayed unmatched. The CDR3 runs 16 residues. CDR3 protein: CASSIRLAGGFETQYF. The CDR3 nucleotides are TGTGCCAGCAGCATAAGACTAGCGGGGGGGTTTGAGACCCAGTACTTC.